Below are 25 T cell receptor beta chains sequenced from a single sample in a study of blood T cell repertoires in COVID-19. Only in-frame clones appear in the TCRdb table, and some are missing; sequencing was by immunoSEQ multiplex PCR. The table records 150,000 to 200,000 clones, around 85% of them present only once. The sequencing sample was made of peripheral blood. The receptors stem from a man aged 70 or older with active or convalescent COVID-19.

This rearrangement joins TRBV10-1 to TRBJ2-3; perhaps TRBD1 as D (6 bases). CDR3 length equals 15 residues. Trimming cost V 4 bases and J 5 bases, with 16 bases left between them. Germline V gives CDR1 WNHNN, CDR2 SYGVQD (reference sequence). The CDR3 reads CASSAPGQTKDTQYF. The DNA of the CDR3 is TGCGCCAGCAGTGCCCCAGGACAGACAAAAGATACGCAGTATTTT.

V usage is TRBV7-9 and J usage is TRBJ1-1; D remains unclear. Trimming pared 1 base from V and 2 bases from J, leaving 11 bases between. The CDR3 runs 15 residues. The V gene's germline CDR1 is SEHNR and CDR2 FQNEAQ (reference sequence). The CDR3 region is CASSLGFGVNTEAFF. The CDR3 coding sequence is TGTGCCAGCAGCTTAGGGTTCGGGGTTAACACTGAAGCTTTCTTT.

The CDR3, as DNA: TGCGCCAGCAGCTTGGAGGGAGTCGTTTCGCGGGAGACCCAGTACTTC. Protein product: CASSLEGVVSRETQYF. The rearrangement joins TRBV5-1 to TRBJ2-5, with D perhaps matching TRBD2 (5 bases). The V end was cut by 0 bases, the J end by 5 bases, with 17 bases between. The CDR3 spans 16 residues. The V gene's germline CDR1 is SGHRS and CDR2 YFSETQ. The full variable domain, in which reference TRBV5-1 and TRBJ2-5 provide the parts outside the CDR3, is KAGVTQTPRYLIKTRGQQVTLSCSPISGHRSVSWYQQTPGQGLQFLFEYFSETQRNKGNFPGRFSGRQFSNSRSEMNVSTLELGDSALYLCASSLEGVVSRETQYFGPGTRLLVL.

The CDR3 loop reads CASSVSSPGFTGELFF. In nucleotides, the CDR3 is TGTGCCAGCAGCGTTTCGTCGCCGGGTTTCACCGGGGAGCTGTTTTTT. This rearrangement joins TRBV9 to TRBJ2-2; no definite D call. V gave up 2 bases and J gave up 4 bases, with 15 bases separating them. The CDR3 sequence is 16 residues long. Germline V gene data show CDR1 as SGDLS and CDR2 as YYNGEE.

This clone was detected only once. V gene TRBV7-2 combines with J gene TRBJ1-2; 12 bases align to TRBD1. Germline-derived CDR1 and CDR2 are SGHTA and FQGNSA. CDR3 length: 15 amino acids. J gave up 3 bases and V 8 bases, and 7 bases lay outside the gene matches. CDR3 amino acids: CASGWGQGADYGYTF. Written as DNA, the CDR3 is TGTGCCAGCGGTTGGGGACAGGGGGCTGACTATGGCTACACCTTC. The full variable domain, in which reference TRBV7-2 and TRBJ1-2 provide the parts outside the CDR3, is GAGVSQSPSNKVTEKGKDVELRCDPISGHTALYWYRQSLGQGLEFLIYFQGNSAPDKSGLPSDRFSAERTGGSVSTLTIQRTQQEDSAVYLCASGWGQGADYGYTFGSGTRLTVV.

The CDR3 DNA reads TGTGCCAGCAGTGACTCGAAGCTGGGGACTAGCGGGGGGACACCATCCGATACGCAGTATTTT. Translated: CASSDSKLGTSGGTPSDTQYF. The chain joins TRBV6-4 to TRBJ2-3; 15 nucleotides line up with TRBD2. The CDR3 is 21 amino acids. The germline CDR1 and CDR2 sequences are MRHNA and SNTAGT. Trimming took 0 bases from V and 6 from J; bases not matched to a gene: 16.

The rearrangement joins TRBV19 to TRBJ2-3, with 7 bases identical to TRBD2. This CDR3 is built from 16 residues. The germline V gene has CDR1 LNHDA and CDR2 SQIVND (reference sequence). With 6 bases clipped from V and 0 bases from J, the junction kept 9 bases outside the gene matches. In DNA form, the CDR3 reads TGTGCCAGTAGCCCTGGGCGGGGGAGTAGCACAGATACGCAGTATTTT. This gives the protein CASSPGRGSSTDTQYF.

This clone turned up a few times. The chain carries TRBV12-3 or TRBV12-4 and TRBJ2-7; tentatively, D is TRBD1 (5 bases). Trimming stripped 3 bases from V and 4 bases from J, with 7 bases between. The CDR3 is made up of 12 amino acids. For the CDR3, the DNA is TGTGCCAGCAGTTTGACAGATTACGAGCAGTACTTC. Encoded protein: CASSLTDYEQYF.

V is TRBV6-4 and J is TRBJ2-2; TRBD1 matches at 7 bases. V was pared by 6 bases and J by 4 bases, with 8 bases of the junction left unmatched. Germline CDR1 is MRHNA and CDR2 is SNTAGT. CDR3 length: 15 amino acids. The CDR3 DNA sequence: TGTGCCAGCAGCGAGACAGGGTACAGCACCGGGGAGCTGTTTTTT. This encodes CASSETGYSTGELFF.

The rearrangement joins TRBV7-8 to TRBJ1-5; D possibly corresponds to TRBD1 (6 bases). The CDR3 sequence is 13 residues long. Germline V CDR1 and CDR2: SGHVS, FQNEAQ. V gave up 4 bases and J gave up 6 bases, with 10 bases separating them. CDR3 residues: CASSSGEIQPQHF. The CDR3 bases are TGTGCCAGCAGCTCAGGGGAGATTCAGCCCCAGCATTTT.

V and J are TRBV5-1 and TRBJ2-1, with D perhaps matching TRBD1 (6 bases). The CDR3 is 13 amino acids. Germline V CDR1 and CDR2: SGHRS, YFSETQ. Trimming removed 5 bases at V and 5 bases at J, with 11 bases between. The DNA of the CDR3 is TGCGCCAGCAGGTGGGGACAAAACAATGAGCAGTTCTTC. This encodes CASRWGQNNEQFF.

The chain employs TRBV28 and TRBJ1-1; TRBD1 matches at 8 bases. Trimming removed 6 bases from V and 3 bases from J; junction bases left unmatched: 9. The germline V gene encodes CDR1 MDHEN and CDR2 SYDVKM. The CDR3 totals 15 residues. CDR3 bases: TGTGCCAGCAGGAAGGCCCAGGGGGCTCACACTGAAGCTTTCTTT. Its protein is CASRKAQGAHTEAFF.

The CDR3 loop reads CSASMWQARYEQYF. The CDR3 bases are TGCAGTGCTAGTATGTGGCAGGCCCGTTACGAGCAGTACTTC. V gene TRBV20-1 combines with J gene TRBJ2-7; no reliable D call. This CDR3 has 14 amino acids. Germline CDR1 reads DFQATT; CDR2 reads SNEGSKA (reference sequence). Trimming removed 3 bases from V and 4 bases from J, with 16 bases in between.

The chain carries TRBV20-1 and TRBJ2-1, with 7 positions matching TRBD2. The CDR3 extends over 14 amino acids. The V and J ends lost 3 bases and 8 bases, in that order; junction bases with no gene match: 10. The germline gives CDR1 DFQATT, CDR2 SNEGSKA (reference sequence). The CDR3 DNA sequence: TGCAGTGCTAGTTGGCGGGGGATTAAAGATGAGCAGTTCTTC. As protein: CSASWRGIKDEQFF.

V gene TRBV6-6 combines with J gene TRBJ1-2; 9 nucleotides match TRBD1. The CDR3 extends over 15 amino acids. V lost 7 bases, J lost 0 bases, and 6 bases stayed unmatched. Germline CDR1 reads MNHNY; CDR2 reads SVGAGI (reference sequence). CDR3 in DNA: TGTGCCAGCATCGGGACAGGGCGGCCTAACTATGGCTACACCTTC. It is translated as CASIGTGRPNYGYTF.

The chain recombines TRBV10-3 with TRBJ2-3, with 7 bases matching TRBD1. CDR1 ENHRY and CDR2 SYGVKD come from the germline V gene. CDR3 length: 13 residues. J lost 5 bases, V lost 6 bases, and 5 bases had no gene match. CDR3 amino acids: CAIRRTGGDTQYF. Written as DNA, the CDR3 is TGTGCCATCAGGCGGACAGGTGGAGATACGCAGTATTTT.

J is TRBJ2-7 and V is TRBV2; D perhaps matches TRBD1 (6 bases). With 3 bases removed from V and 4 bases from J, the gap between germline ends came to 13 bases. There are 14 residues in the CDR3. Germline CDR1 SNHLY, CDR2 FYNNEI. CDR3 nucleotides: TGTGCCAGCAGTGACCGGGCAGGGGCATACGAGCAGTACTTC. Its translation is CASSDRAGAYEQYF.

This clone was seen a few times. The rearrangement joins TRBV7-2 to TRBJ2-2; no reliable D call. The CDR3 length is 16 residues. The V gene lost 5 bases and the J gene lost 1 base, with 14 bases spanning the gap. Germline values: CDR1 SGHTA, CDR2 FQGNSA. The CDR3: CASSHPVRKNTGELFF. For the CDR3, the DNA is TGTGCCAGCAGCCATCCCGTCAGAAAGAACACCGGGGAGCTGTTTTTT. The complete variable domain, with remaining parts taken from reference TRBV7-2 and TRBJ2-2, reads GAGVSQSPSNKVTEKGKDVELRCDPISGHTALYWYRQSLGQGLEFLIYFQGNSAPDKSGLPSDRFSAERTGGSVSTLTIQRTQQEDSAVYLCASSHPVRKNTGELFFGEGSRLTVL.

The chain combines TRBV5-1 with TRBJ1-2; TRBD1 matches at 9 bases. This CDR3 contains 16 residues. Germline V gives CDR1 SGHRS, CDR2 YFSETQ. V gave up 4 bases and J gave up 6 bases; unmatched junction bases: 13. The CDR3 loop is CASSPRQGERGNGYTF. In DNA form, the CDR3 reads TGCGCCAGCAGCCCGAGACAGGGGGAGAGGGGCAATGGCTACACCTTC.

Comments on this clone: Within the sample, other DNA sequences also encode this same CDR3. CDR3 residues: CASSTQGGQPQHF. Written as DNA, the CDR3 is TGTGCCAGTAGTACCCAGGGAGGCCAGCCCCAGCATTTT. The chain uses TRBV19 and TRBJ1-5, with a possible D match to TRBD1 (5 bases). CDR3 length: 13 residues. The V gene's germline CDR1 is LNHDA and CDR2 SQIVND (reference sequence). Trimming removed 4 bases at V and 7 bases at J, with 11 bases between.

CDR3: CASRPTGSTGELFF. In nucleotides, the CDR3 is TGTGCCAGCAGACCGACAGGGTCCACCGGGGAGCTGTTTTTT. This chain uses TRBV7-2 with TRBJ2-2; 7 positions agree with TRBD1. CDR1 is SGHTA and CDR2 is FQGNSA in the germline V gene. This CDR3 contains 14 residues. With 6 bases clipped from V and 4 bases from J, the junction kept 5 bases outside the gene matches.

The chain links TRBV2 to TRBJ2-1, with 7 bases identical to TRBD1. V was pared by 5 bases and J by 4 bases, with 11 bases of the junction left unmatched. This CDR3 has 16 amino acids. CDR1 SNHLY and CDR2 FYNNEI come from the germline V gene. The CDR3 sequence is CASSRQGMSLYNEQFF. For the CDR3, the DNA is TGTGCCAGCAGTCGACAGGGTATGAGTCTATACAATGAGCAGTTCTTC.

The chain links TRBV7-9 to TRBJ1-1, with 7 bases lining up with TRBD1. The CDR3 contains 15 residues. V was clipped by 6 bases and J by 0 bases; unmatched bases: 7. CDR1 and CDR2 from the germline V gene are SEHNR and FQNEAQ (reference sequence). CDR3 sequence (DNA): TGTGCCAGCAGACCTAGACAGGGTTTGAACACTGAAGCTTTCTTT. Amino acid sequence: CASRPRQGLNTEAFF. Looking up the rest from reference TRBV7-9 and TRBJ1-1 gives the full variable domain: DTGVSQNPRHKITKRGQNVTFRCDPISEHNRLYWYRQTLGQGPEFLTYFQNEAQLEKSRLLSDRFSAERPKGSFSTLEIQRTEQGDSAMYLCASRPRQGLNTEAFFGQGTRLTVV.

J is TRBJ2-1 and V is TRBV19, with TRBD2 as a possible D gene (5 bases). From germline, CDR1 is LNHDA and CDR2 SQIVND (reference sequence). The length of the CDR3 is 14 residues. V lost 5 bases and J lost 4, with 12 bases in between. The CDR3 is CASSERTLYNEQFF. The CDR3 nucleotides read TGTGCCAGTAGTGAACGGACTCTATACAATGAGCAGTTCTTC.

The rearrangement links TRBV10-1 to TRBJ2-2; 14 bases map to TRBD2. Germline V gene data show CDR1 as WNHNN and CDR2 as SYGVQD (reference sequence). V was pared by 6 bases and J by 5 bases, with 5 bases of the junction left unmatched. This CDR3 comprises 16 residues. The CDR3 is CASSPGLAGGTGELFF. The CDR3 DNA reads as TGCGCCAGCAGCCCTGGACTAGCGGGAGGAACCGGGGAGCTGTTTTTT.